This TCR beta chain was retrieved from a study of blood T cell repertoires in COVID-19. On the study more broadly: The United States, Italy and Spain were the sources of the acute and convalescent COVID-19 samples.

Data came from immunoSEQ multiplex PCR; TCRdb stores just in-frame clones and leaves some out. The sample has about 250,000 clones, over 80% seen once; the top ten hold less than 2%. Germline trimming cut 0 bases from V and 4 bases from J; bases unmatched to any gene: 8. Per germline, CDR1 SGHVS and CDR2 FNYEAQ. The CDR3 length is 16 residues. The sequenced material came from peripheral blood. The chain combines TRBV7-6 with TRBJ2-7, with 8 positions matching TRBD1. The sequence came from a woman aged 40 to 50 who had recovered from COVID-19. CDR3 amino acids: CASSLAPTGAIYEQYF. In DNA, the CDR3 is TGTGCCAGCAGCTTAGCCCCGACAGGGGCTATATACGAGCAGTACTTC.